These T cell receptor beta chains were read from a single sample in a study of blood T cell repertoires in COVID-19. The assay was immunoSEQ multiplex PCR, and TCRdb's table has in-frame clones only and misses some. The data contain fewer than 350,000 clones, approximately 81% of them singletons. Sequences were obtained from peripheral blood. All receptors come from a woman aged 55-69 years with active or convalescent COVID-19. Each CDR3 is given with its conserved first and last residue. The D gene is left open where the match is weak. Some rows mark clone size as missing; the rest say once, few, many or name a class of expanded clone.

14	TRBV7-9	-	-	TRBJ2-3	CASRIEGIRDREYF	TGTGCCAGCAGAATAGAGGGAATTCGGGATCGAGAGTATTTT
13	TRBV6-2/TRBV6-3	TRBD1	-	TRBJ2-1	CASSWTGNTEQFF	TGTGCCAGCAGTTGGACAGGGAATACTGAGCAGTTCTTC
17	TRBV15	TRBD2	-	TRBJ2-3	CATSRVASGGPEDTQYF	TGTGCCACCAGCAGAGTGGCTAGCGGGGGACCTGAAGATACGCAGTATTTT
13	TRBV2	-	-	TRBJ1-3	CASRKEEGNTIYF	TGTGCCAGTAGAAAGGAGGAGGGGAACACCATATATTTT
14	TRBV3-1/TRBV3-2	TRBD2	-	TRBJ2-4	CASSPGGLANIQYF	TGTGCCAGCAGCCCGGGGGGACTCGCAAACATTCAGTACTTC
16	TRBV9	TRBD1	-	TRBJ2-1	CASSVDGGQGSNEQFF	TGTGCCAGCAGCGTAGATGGAGGACAGGGATCGAATGAGCAGTTCTTC
15	TRBV5-6	-	-	TRBJ1-5	CASSLAWGDNQPQHF	TGTGCCAGCAGCTTGGCCTGGGGGGACAATCAGCCCCAGCATTTT
15	TRBV11-2	TRBD1	-	TRBJ1-2	CASSYGQGAYYGYTF	TGTGCCAGCAGCTACGGACAGGGCGCCTACTATGGCTACACCTTC
15	TRBV18	TRBD1	-	TRBJ2-3	CASSTPGGGSDTQYF	TGTGCCAGCTCGACACCAGGGGGCGGATCAGATACGCAGTATTTT
15	TRBV27	-	-	TRBJ2-1	CASSLTRVGFNEQFF	TGTGCCAGCAGTTTGACCAGGGTGGGGTTCAATGAGCAGTTCTTC
16	TRBV10-2	TRBD1	once	TRBJ1-2	CASKSQGAQISGGYTF	TGCGCCAGCAAATCACAGGGGGCGCAGATCAGCGGCGGCTACACCTTC
15	TRBV5-4	TRBD1	-	TRBJ2-7	CASSPGQGSTYEQYF	TGTGCCAGCAGCCCGGGACAGGGGAGCACCTACGAGCAGTACTTC
17	TRBV5-1	TRBD1	-	TRBJ2-1	CASSRSIYRDRDNEQFF	TGCGCCAGCAGCCGTTCCATCTACCGAGACAGGGACAATGAGCAGTTCTTC
15	TRBV2	-	-	TRBJ1-1	CASSERHPLATEAFF	TGTGCCAGCAGTGAGCGACACCCTCTTGCGACTGAAGCTTTCTTT
13	TRBV15	-	once	TRBJ2-7	CATSRDSPYEQYF	TGTGCCACCAGCAGGGACAGCCCCTACGAGCAGTACTTC
15	TRBV7-6	-	-	TRBJ2-5	CASSLAVVARETQYF	TGTGCCAGCAGCTTAGCGGTTGTAGCGAGGGAGACCCAGTACTTC
16	TRBV2	-	-	TRBJ1-5	CASSASRTHSNQPQHF	TGTGCCAGCAGTGCTAGCCGGACTCATAGCAATCAGCCCCAGCATTTT
15	TRBV7-3	-	-	TRBJ2-3	CASSLTGAFTDTQYF	TGTGCCAGCAGCTTAACAGGGGCCTTCACAGATACGCAGTATTTT
15	TRBV30	TRBD2	-	TRBJ2-1	CAWSVGLAGFNEQFF	TGTGCCTGGAGTGTAGGGCTAGCGGGCTTCAATGAGCAGTTCTTC
13	TRBV5-4	-	-	TRBJ2-5	CASSSPYQETQYF	TGTGCCAGCAGCTCCCCGTACCAAGAGACCCAGTACTTC
15	TRBV4-3	-	-	TRBJ1-6	CASSQGFDNNSPLHF	TGCGCCAGCAGCCAAGGATTTGACAATAATTCACCCCTCCACTTT
15	TRBV3-1/TRBV3-2	TRBD2	-	TRBJ2-1	CASGFWNGGGNEQFF	TGTGCCAGCGGTTTCTGGAACGGGGGGGGGAATGAGCAGTTCTTC
13	TRBV10-2	TRBD1	-	TRBJ1-1	CASSARGRTEAFF	TGCGCCAGCAGTGCCAGGGGGCGGACTGAAGCTTTCTTT
13	TRBV4-1	-	once	TRBJ2-1	CASSPRNSNEQFF	TGCGCCAGCAGCCCCAGGAACTCCAATGAGCAGTTCTTC
17	TRBV19	TRBD1	few	TRBJ1-4	CASSTPGRGQLNEKLFF	TGTGCCAGTAGCACCCCCGGCCGGGGACAGCTAAATGAAAAACTGTTTTTT
15	TRBV11-2	-	-	TRBJ1-6	CASSLEPGHNSPLHF	TGTGCCAGCAGCTTAGAACCAGGGCATAATTCACCCCTCCACTTT
13	TRBV6-4	-	-	TRBJ1-1	CASSESRDTEAFF	TGTGCCAGCAGTGAATCCAGGGACACTGAAGCTTTCTTT
13	TRBV20-1	-	-	TRBJ2-1	CSASSPRYNEQFF	TGCAGTGCTAGTTCCCCGCGCTACAATGAGCAGTTCTTC
19	TRBV7-2	-	few	TRBJ1-4	CASSLRSGIHFISGEKLFF	TGTGCCAGCAGCTTACGATCCGGGATCCACTTTATATCGGGGGAAAAACTGTTTTTT
16	TRBV18	-	-	TRBJ1-6	CASSPLSREVNSPLHF	TGTGCCAGCTCACCACTCTCCAGGGAAGTTAATTCACCCCTCCACTTT
13	TRBV29-1	-	-	TRBJ2-3	CSVGLDGTDTQYF	TGCAGCGTTGGACTAGACGGCACAGATACGCAGTATTTT
16	TRBV6-5	-	few	TRBJ2-7	CASSYSRQGLSYEQYF	TGTGCCAGCAGTTACAGTCGGCAGGGCCTTTCCTACGAGCAGTACTTC
13	TRBV6-5	-	-	TRBJ1-5	CASSNFENQPQHF	TGTGCCAGCAGCAACTTTGAGAATCAGCCCCAGCATTTT
17	TRBV18	-	-	TRBJ1-4	CASSPEGGAPPYEKLFF	TGTGCCAGCTCACCGGAAGGAGGGGCTCCTCCTTATGAAAAACTGTTTTTT
14	TRBV6-6	-	-	TRBJ2-1	CASSYRTLYNEQFF	TGTGCCAGCAGTTACCGGACACTCTACAATGAGCAGTTCTTC
16	TRBV6-4	TRBD1	-	TRBJ1-5	CASSVPGQGSNQPQHF	TGTGCCAGCAGTGTTCCAGGACAGGGAAGCAATCAGCCCCAGCATTTT
15	TRBV5-1	-	-	TRBJ2-7	CASSLNPGSSGEQYF	TGCGCCAGCAGCTTAAACCCAGGATCCTCGGGGGAGCAGTACTTC
13	TRBV9	TRBD1	-	TRBJ1-2	CASSAGQGVGYTF	TGTGCCAGCAGCGCAGGACAGGGGGTTGGCTACACCTTC
14	TRBV5-5	-	-	TRBJ1-5	CASSLGRGNQPQHF	TGTGCCAGCAGCTTGGGGAGGGGCAATCAGCCCCAGCATTTT
15	TRBV2	-	-	TRBJ2-2	CASSEFAPNTGELFF	TGTGCCAGCAGTGAGTTTGCGCCGAACACCGGGGAGCTGTTTTTT
13	TRBV4-3	-	-	TRBJ1-2	CASSQVAGHGYTF	TGCGCCAGCAGCCAAGTGGCAGGGCATGGCTACACCTTC